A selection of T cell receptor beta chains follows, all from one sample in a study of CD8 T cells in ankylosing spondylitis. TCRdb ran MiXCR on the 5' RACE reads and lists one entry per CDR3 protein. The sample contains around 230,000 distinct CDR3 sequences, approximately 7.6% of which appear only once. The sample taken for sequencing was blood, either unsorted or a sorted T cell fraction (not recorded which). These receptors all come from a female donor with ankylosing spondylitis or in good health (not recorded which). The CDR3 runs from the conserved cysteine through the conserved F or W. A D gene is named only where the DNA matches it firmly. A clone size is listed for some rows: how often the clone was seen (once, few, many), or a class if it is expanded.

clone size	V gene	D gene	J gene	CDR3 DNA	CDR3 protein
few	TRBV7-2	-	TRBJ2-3	TGTGCCAGCAGCTCCTGGGGCGCAGGTCGGGGAACAGATACGCAGTATTTT	CASSSWGAGRGTDTQYF
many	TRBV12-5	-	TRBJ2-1	TGTGCTAGTGGACCAACCCCCCCCTCGGAGTTCTTC	CASGPTPPSEFF
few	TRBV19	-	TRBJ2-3	TGTGCCAGTGGTTCCACTAGCACAGATACGCAGTATTTT	CASGSTSTDTQYF
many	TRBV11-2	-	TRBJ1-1	TGTGCCAGCAGCCCCCCACTGTGGGATCTGAACACTGAAGCTTTCTTT	CASSPPLWDLNTEAFF
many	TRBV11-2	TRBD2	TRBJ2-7	TGTGCCAGCAGCTTAGAGGGACTAGCGGGAGGGGAAGGCTACGAGCAGTACTTC	CASSLEGLAGGEGYEQYF
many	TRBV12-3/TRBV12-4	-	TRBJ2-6	TGTGCCAGCACCCCCGAGAGGGCCTCTGGGGCCAACGTCCTGACTTTC	CASTPERASGANVLTF
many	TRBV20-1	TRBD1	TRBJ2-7	TGCAGTGCTAGAGATCCCGACAGGGGGCGTTGGAAGCAGTACTTC	CSARDPDRGRWKQYF
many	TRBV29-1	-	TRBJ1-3	TGCAGCGTTGCGCAAACTTCTGGAAACACCATATATTTT	CSVAQTSGNTIYF
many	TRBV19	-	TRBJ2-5	TGTGCCAGTGGCCGCGGTAGCAGTGAAGGGGAGACCCAGTACTTC	CASGRGSSEGETQYF
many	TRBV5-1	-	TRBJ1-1	TGCGCCAGCAGCTTGGCACAGGGCATGAACACTGAAGCTTTCTTT	CASSLAQGMNTEAFF
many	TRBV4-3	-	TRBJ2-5	TGCGCCAGCAGCCAAGGGTGGACCACCGATGCGGAGACCCAGTACTTC	CASSQGWTTDAETQYF
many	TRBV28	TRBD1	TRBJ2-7	TGTGCCAGCAGGGACCGGACAGGCACCTACTTC	CASRDRTGTYF
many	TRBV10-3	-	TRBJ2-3	TGTGCTGTGGCAGGGTTTTCTAGCACAGATACGCAGTATTTT	CAVAGFSSTDTQYF
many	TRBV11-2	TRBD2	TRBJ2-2	TGTGCCAGCAGCTCACCGGGACTAGGGCACACCGGGGAGCTGTTTTTT	CASSSPGLGHTGELFF
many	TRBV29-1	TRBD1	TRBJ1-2	TGCAGCGTGCGACAGGGGATGGATGGCTACACCTTC	CSVRQGMDGYTF
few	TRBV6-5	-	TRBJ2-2	TGTGCCAGCAGTTACGGGCAGGCTTACACCGGGGAGCTGTTTTTT	CASSYGQAYTGELFF
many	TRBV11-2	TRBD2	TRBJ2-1	TGTGCCAGCAGCGCGGGACTAGCGGGAGGACTTTCCTACAATGAGCAGTTCTTC	CASSAGLAGGLSYNEQFF
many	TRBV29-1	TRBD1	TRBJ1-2	TGCAGCGTTGAGGGGGTCCGGGACAGCTCTAACTATGGCTACACCTTC	CSVEGVRDSSNYGYTF
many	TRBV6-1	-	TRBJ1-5	TGTGCCAGCAGTGAGGAAGGGAATCAGCCCCAGCATTTT	CASSEEGNQPQHF
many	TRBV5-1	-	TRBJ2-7	TGCGCCAGCAGCTTTTCGGCTAACACCTACGAGCAGTACTTC	CASSFSANTYEQYF
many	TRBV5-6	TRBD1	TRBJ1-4	TGTGCCAGCAGGAGGGGGCGAGGGGATGAAAAACTGTTTTTT	CASRRGRGDEKLFF
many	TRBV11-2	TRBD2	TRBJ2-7	TGTGCCAGCAGCTCGACTAGCGGGAGCTCCTACGAGCAGTACTTC	CASSSTSGSSYEQYF
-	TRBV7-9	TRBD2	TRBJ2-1	TGTGCCAGCAGCTCCCCCCGTGGGAGGGTAAATGAGCAGTTCTTC	CASSSPRGRVNEQFF
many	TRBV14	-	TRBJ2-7	TGTGCCAGCAGCCAATACGGCAGGCAGTACGAGCAGTACTTC	CASSQYGRQYEQYF
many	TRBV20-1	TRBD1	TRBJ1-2	TGCAGGGGCACAGGGGCGAACTATGGCTACACCTTC	CRGTGANYGYTF
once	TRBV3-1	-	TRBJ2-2	TGTGCCAGCAGCCCATTTAAGGGAGGCGGGGAGCTGTTTTTT	CASSPFKGGGELFF
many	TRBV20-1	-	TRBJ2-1	TGCAGTGCTAGCACTTCCCAGGAAGGCTTCAATGAGCAGTTCTTC	CSASTSQEGFNEQFF
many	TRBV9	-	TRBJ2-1	TGTGCCAGCAGCGTAGAAGCGATCCCCCATAATTACAATGAGCAGTTCTTC	CASSVEAIPHNYNEQFF
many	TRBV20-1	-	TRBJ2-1	TGCAGTGCTACAGGGGCCTACAATGAGCAGTTCTTC	CSATGAYNEQFF
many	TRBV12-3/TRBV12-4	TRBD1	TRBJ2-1	TGTGCCAGCAGTACCCAAGACAGGGGGCCTGGGGATGAGCAGTTCTTC	CASSTQDRGPGDEQFF
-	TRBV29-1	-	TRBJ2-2	TGCAGCGCTGACAACACCGGGGAGCTGTTTTTT	CSADNTGELFF
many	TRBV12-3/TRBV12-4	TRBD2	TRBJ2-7	TGTGCCAGCAGTAGTACGGGAGGGACCTACGAGCAGTACTTC	CASSSTGGTYEQYF
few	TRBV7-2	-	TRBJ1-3	TGTGCCAGCAGCTTGAGTGGGCCCGACTCTGGAAACACCATATATTTT	CASSLSGPDSGNTIYF
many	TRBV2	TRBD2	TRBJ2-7	TGTGCCAGCGGGAGCGCAGCGGGACCAAACTACTACGAGCAGTACTTC	CASGSAAGPNYYEQYF
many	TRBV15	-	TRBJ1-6	TGTGCCACCAGCAGGGCAAACATGGGCCTGTCGGGTTCACCCCTCCACTTT	CATSRANMGLSGSPLHF
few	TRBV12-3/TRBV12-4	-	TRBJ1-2	TGTGCCAGCAGTTTACGCCCCGGATATGGCTACACCTTC	CASSLRPGYGYTF
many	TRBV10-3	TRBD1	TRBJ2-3	TGTGCCATCAGGGCCGGGACAGGGGCAGATACGCAGTATTTT	CAIRAGTGADTQYF
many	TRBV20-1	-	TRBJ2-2	TGCAGTGCTCCCTGGGGCCTAGCGAACACCGGGGAGCTGTTTTTT	CSAPWGLANTGELFF
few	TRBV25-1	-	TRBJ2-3	TGTGCCAGCAGTGAACCAGGGATAACAGATACGCAGTATTTT	CASSEPGITDTQYF
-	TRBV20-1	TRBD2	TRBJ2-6	TGCAGTGCTAGCGGGAGGGCCTCTGGGGCCAACGTCCTGACTTTC	CSASGRASGANVLTF
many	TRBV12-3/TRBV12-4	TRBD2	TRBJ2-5	TGTGCCAGCAGCCCGGGACTAGTGGAGACCCAGTACTTC	CASSPGLVETQYF
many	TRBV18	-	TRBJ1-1	TGTGCCAGCTCACCAAATTCGCCAGGGTATACTGAAGCTTTCTTT	CASSPNSPGYTEAFF
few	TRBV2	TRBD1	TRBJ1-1	TGTGCCAGCAGTGACGGGACAGGGTTCGAAGCTTTCTTT	CASSDGTGFEAFF
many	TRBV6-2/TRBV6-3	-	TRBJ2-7	TGTGCCAGCAGATCAGGACCCTCCTACGAGCAGTACTTC	CASRSGPSYEQYF
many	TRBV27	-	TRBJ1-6	TGTGCCAGCAGTTCCCTGGACTCCTATAATTCACCCCTCCACTTT	CASSSLDSYNSPLHF
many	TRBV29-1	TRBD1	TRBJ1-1	TGCAGCGTCCGGACAGGGAAGGACACTGAAGCTTTCTTT	CSVRTGKDTEAFF
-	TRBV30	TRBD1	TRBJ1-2	TGTGCCTGGAGTTCGCCCAACCCGGGACAGGGGGCGGGTAACTATGGCTACACCTTC	CAWSSPNPGQGAGNYGYTF
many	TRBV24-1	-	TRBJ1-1	TGTGCCACCAGTGATCCGGGGACGGCAGCTTTCTTT	CATSDPGTAAFF